Sequencing of this TCR beta chain was carried out in a study of cytomegalovirus exposure and HLA in healthy donors (TCRdb year 2017). For the study in its entirety: In an earlier analysis of roughly 590 of the donors, about 260 Gb of sequence data and 120 million or so unique TCR beta sequences from about 180 million T cells were reported. Roughly 300 gigabases of sequencing data and tens of millions of unique TCR sequences made up an early release that covered roughly 670 HLA-typed donors. Of the 300 to 450 genotyped donors, roughly 80% fell in the genetic ancestry cluster associated with self-reported Caucasian donors. The study was designed to test whether signatures of past pathogen exposure could be identified by cataloging public T cell receptors. The study used immunosequencing to profile the T cell repertoires of 600 to 850 subjects and linked those repertoires to cytomegalovirus serostatus. A separate validation cohort of about 110 different subjects was used in addition to the 666-subject first cohort. High-throughput TCR immunosequencing, statistical association of individual TCRs with disease status, and machine learning were combined to predict cytomegalovirus infection status. A later analysis re-examined previously published TCR beta repertoires from roughly 650 donors and added high-resolution HLA genotyping to investigate patterns of TCR occurrence. In the later analysis, no new phenotypic data were used to find candidate immune exposures; instead, reliance was placed on TCR beta sequences and their occurrence across donors. In an earlier analysis of more than 550 of the donors, high-throughput TCR beta sequencing was used to judge whether each TCR beta V gene segment behaved as functional or pseudogenic. Alongside the repertoire data, information on donor age, sex, ethnicity and CMV serostatus was compiled. Genome-wide SNP genotypes for about 65% of the roughly 700 donors were used in a later genetic analysis, which treated that subset as a discovery cohort. All discovery cohort repertoires had been generated on a single sequencing platform. Both class I and class II loci were covered by HLA typing, at four-digit resolution. The number of donors typed differed by locus, with roughly 620-630 for A, B, C, DRB1 and DQB1, roughly 520 for DQA1, over 600 for DPA1, and around 460 for DPB1. Because of strong linkage in the cohort, five DR-DQ haplotypes were treated as single units for association and clustering. Across around 400 genotyped donors of the cohort, an average of about 240,000 unique TCR beta nucleotide sequences per donor were sequenced, and around 20% of those sequences were non-productive. Findings and caveats that apply to the study as a whole: In a later analysis, several top co-occurrence clusters were reported to appear linked to parvovirus B19, influenza, CMV and Epstein-Barr virus. At a false discovery rate of 0.05, a later analysis linked some 18,000 TCR beta sequences to specific HLA alleles. A cluster of highly shared sequence variants was judged likely to be a technical artifact of the sequencing pipeline. In an earlier analysis of 587 of the donors, most TCR beta V segments appeared in productive rearrangements about 87% or about 30% of the time, broadly matching IMGT annotations. Correlated functional status among segregating V segments might reflect linkage disequilibrium, but an unknown experimental factor could not be ruled out. A later analysis found that most CMV-associated TCR beta chains appeared HLA-restricted, with HLA associations seemingly driven largely by CMV exposure. In a later genetic analysis, a missense DCLRE1C variant was associated with V-gene and J-gene trimming of TCR beta chains, and the association was replicated in an independent cohort. In both the original and validation cohorts, the classifier was reported to diagnose cytomegalovirus status with high specificity and sensitivity. A further reported finding was that TCR beta sequences accurately predicted the HLA-A and HLA-B alleles for most subjects in the first cohort. Immune exposure information for the cohort was limited to CMV serostatus. According to a later analysis, TCR association rates differed among HLA loci, with DRB1 alleles showing the most associated TCRs and HLA-C alleles showing the fewest. A few of the identified cytomegalovirus-associated TCR beta chains were confirmed in vitro to be specific for cytomegalovirus antigens. Because HLA typing was missing for some donors at each locus, association tests included only the typed subset. While some public TCRs were present in many individuals, most TCR sequences turned up only very rarely across donors. According to the authors, the approach could potentially be generalized to other disease states and immunological phenotypes. According to a later genetic analysis, donors in an Asian-associated ancestry cluster had fewer N-insertions in productive TCRs than the approximately 700-donor mean. In this cohort, only TCR beta chains were sequenced, and detectable features were limited by the absence of alpha or paired-chain data. When HLA alleles, especially DR and DQ, strongly co-occurred, attributing TCR associations to individual alleles was difficult. A total of roughly 160 TCR beta chains were listed by the study as associated with cytomegalovirus. Roughly 17 rarely observed V segments, including chromosome 9 orphons, were excluded from the earlier analysis of several hundred of the donors because counts were too low. A later analysis found that HLA-associated TCR beta chains were more clonally expanded and had lower generation probabilities than equally common non-associated chains. Some IMGT-functional V segments, including TRBV6-2 and TRBV6-3, could not be distinguished by the 87-base-pair reads and were therefore excluded. Sequencing depth was assumed to be roughly uniform across donors in the presence/absence analyses, though that assumption may not hold.

The library came from the immunoSEQ multiplex PCR assay. For the multiplex PCR, a mixture combining 60 forward primers for TCR Vbeta segments and 13 reverse primers for TCR Jbeta segments was used. The CDR3 region of rearranged TCR beta genes was amplified from genomic DNA by a multiplex PCR assay. The Illumina HiSeq System was used to sequence the amplified TCR beta libraries as 87-base-pair reads. In the authors' own workflow: A later analysis counted tens of millions of unique TCR beta chains across the 690 or so repertoires, and around 9.9 million of these chains were shared by at least two donors. Raw reads were error-corrected and collapsed into unique sequences by a nearest-neighbor algorithm in which closely related sequences were merged to remove PCR and sequencing errors. To assign V, D and J gene segments, CDR3 sequences were aligned to IMGT reference sequences. For a sequence to be retained, at least a six-nucleotide match to both a V gene segment and a J gene segment was required. A rearrangement was called productive if the CDR3 had no stop codons and remained in frame with V and J, and every other rearrangement was called non-productive. Following IMGT convention, CDR3 was defined as the stretch from the second conserved V-encoded cysteine to the conserved J-encoded phenylalanine. Sequences without an unambiguous match to a single V gene segment were excluded from the earlier analysis of about 600 of the donors. In an earlier analysis of 500 to 750 of the donors, V segments were called functional above 56.7% productive rearrangements and were called segregating when the between-donor standard deviation exceeded 5%. To diagnose cytomegalovirus status from the catalog of TCR beta chain sequences, a statistical classification framework was built. In a later analysis, V and J genes were assigned by comparing TCR nucleotide sequences against IMGT/GENE-DB human TR gene sequences. Using the TCRdist pipeline, a later analysis assigned CDR3 sequences along with most-parsimonious VDJ recombination scenarios. In a later analysis, each TCR beta chain was defined by its CDR3 amino acid sequence together with its V-gene family, and reads lacking a unique V-gene family were excluded. As a way to deal with suspected cross-contamination and a sequencing artifact, a later analysis dropped more than 500 nucleotide sequences that were highly shared and had low generation probability. In a later analysis, a clonal expansion index was calculated for each public chain from normalized within-repertoire ranks of inferred template counts. In a later analysis, generation probabilities were computed using a VDJ recombination model fitted to out-of-frame rearrangements, and the results were checked against IGoR. In a later analysis, TCR-TCR, TCR-HLA and TCR-CMV co-occurrence was scored with hypergeometric tests, and a repertoire-size bias correction was applied to TCR pairs. To estimate false discovery rates, a later analysis permuted the HLA or CMV assignments 20 times. A later analysis grouped co-occurring TCRs with DBSCAN, adding TCRdist sequence similarity when clustering within HLA-allele-positive subsets. Repertoires with fewer than 30,000 or more than 120,000 public chains, plus five repertoires with anomalous nucleotide sharing, were excluded from co-occurrence clustering. As stored in TCRdb, this immuneACCESS dataset retains in-frame rearrangements with V and J assigned. A fraction of the clones does not appear; measured against another copy, unresolved V genes explain less than half of the discrepancy, and the remainder lacks a known reason. For V, J and clone size, that table is used; D and trimming come from the DNA. For this sample the table gives 160,000 or so clones, of which 80% were detected only once. The top ten clonotypes cover about a tenth of the sample.

V loses 0 bases of germline sequence and J loses 1 base, and the interval between the two ends is 6 bases. As encoded in the germline V gene, CDR1 is MGHRA while CDR2 is YSYEKL. Including cysteine and phenylalanine, the CDR3 has 14 amino acids. Kept here is only the CDR3 DNA, which spans 42 bases and is read in frame from base 1. As regards this clone: This receptor's antigen is unknown. No base-level quality is on record; no much larger clone is a single base apart.

In total, approximately 700 healthy bone marrow donors made up the cohort. Cohort members were all nominally healthy when sampled, although unrecorded immune exposures were likely present. The donor was CMV seropositive and was included in the group of 250 to 350 seropositive cohort members. Each donor provided a peripheral blood sample, and peripheral blood mononuclear cells were used for TCR beta sequencing. The Qiagen DNeasy Blood Extraction Kit was used to extract genomic DNA from the blood cell samples. The source is a man aged 18 to 30 in good health and CMV-seropositive. Sequences were obtained from PBMCs. The sequence links TRBV4-1 to TRBJ1-1; perhaps TRBD1 is the D gene, with 6 bases matching. The CDR3 loop reads CASSQEGGNTEAFF. The nucleotide sequence is TGCGCCAGCAGCCAAGAAGGGGGGAACACTGAAGCTTTCTTT.